The clone carrying this T cell receptor beta chain was counted between two and nine times. As yet, its antigen is unknown. This specimen belongs to a study of shared clonotypes between healthy human individuals. General study findings and limits: The naive CD4 repertoires of a few donors were compared, and around 5% of clonotypes were shared. The study found lower generation probabilities in non-shared clonotypes than in those shared by all four donors.

Using immunoSEQ multiplex PCR, the repertoire was profiled, and TCRdb retains in-frame clones only, with some absent. Of around 700,000 clones in the sample, about 78% were seen once. The TCR was taken from a woman under 40 in good health. Source material: memory CD4+ T cells sorted from blood. This sample's subset: CD45RA-negative fraction.

DNA for the CDR3: TGCGCCAGCGGCAGAACCAACAGGGGTCGGTCGTGCCCTACAAATCAGCCCCAGCATTTT. As protein: CASGRTNRGRSCPTNQPQHF. The chain carries TRBV23-1 and TRBJ1-5; 7 bases are shared with TRBD1. TRBV23-1 is labeled an ORF, and its function is uncertain. V lost 8 bases to trimming and J lost 4 bases; unmatched junction nucleotides: 26. The CDR3 extends over 20 amino acids.